A single sample is the source of the 32 T cell receptor beta chains below, sequenced in a study of blood T cell repertoires in COVID-19. The method was immunoSEQ multiplex PCR; TCRdb's version includes in-frame clones alone and lacks a portion of them. Seen here are 50,000 to 65,000 clones, more than 85% observed once, and the top ten hold under 1.3%. Source material: peripheral blood. These receptors all come from a man between 70 and 80 years old with acute or convalescent COVID-19.

This clone was counted once. The chain couples TRBV30 to TRBJ1-1; D call uncertain. This CDR3 has 13 amino acids. Trimming took off 4 bases at V and 3 bases at J, with 12 bases between the two ends. Germline-derived CDR1 and CDR2 are GTSNPN and SVGIG (reference sequence). In DNA form, the CDR3 reads TGTGCCTGGAAGCGAATGGCGGACACTGAAGCTTTCTTT. It is translated as CAWKRMADTEAFF.

CDR3 in DNA: TGCGCCAGCCCCTCCTCGACAGGGGCTACCTACGAGCAGTACTTC. Its translation: CASPSSTGATYEQYF. This chain uses TRBV10-1 with TRBJ2-7; 8 bases align to TRBD1. CDR3 length equals 15 residues. V was clipped by 8 bases and J by 2 bases; unmatched bases: 11. The germline V gene encodes CDR1 WNHNN and CDR2 SYGVQD (reference sequence).

The chain has TRBV27 and TRBJ2-2, with D possibly being TRBD2 (5 bases). Between the trimmed V and J ends, which lost 2 bases and 6 bases, there was a span of 13 bases. CDR3 size: 15 residues. CDR1 and CDR2 from the germline V gene are MNHEY and SMNVEV (reference sequence). The CDR3 region is CASSLKGDLAGELFF. CDR3 nucleotide sequence: TGTGCCAGCAGTTTAAAGGGAGATTTAGCCGGGGAGCTGTTTTTT.

The J gene is TRBJ1-2, the V gene TRBV25-1; D is unresolved. V was clipped by 3 bases and J by 8 bases, with 16 bases between them. This CDR3 is built from 14 residues. Germline V lookup: CDR1 MGHDK, CDR2 SYGVNS. As DNA, the CDR3 is TGTGCCAGCAGTGATGAGGGAGTATTGAGGGGCTACACCTTC. Its protein is CASSDEGVLRGYTF.

The chain employs TRBV10-3 and TRBJ2-7; D perhaps matches TRBD2 (6 bases). CDR3 size: 13 residues. Trimming left V 0 bases short and J 3 bases short, with 6 bases between. The germline CDR1 and CDR2 sequences are ENHRY and SYGVKD. The CDR3 coding sequence is TGTGCCATCAGTGAGTCGGGAGGCTACGAGCAGTACTTC. This encodes CAISESGGYEQYF.

The V gene is TRBV11-2, the J gene TRBJ2-3, with 10 bases identical to TRBD2. Germline trimming cut 3 bases from V and 3 bases from J; bases unmatched to any gene: 3. The CDR3 totals 15 residues. Germline V gives CDR1 SGHAT, CDR2 FQNNGV. The DNA for the CDR3 is TGTGCCAGCAGCTTTAATAGCGGGGGGACAGATACGCAGTATTTT. Protein sequence: CASSFNSGGTDTQYF.

The chain combines TRBV3-1 (or the pseudogene TRBV3-2) with TRBJ1-6; D ambiguous. V was pared by 4 bases and J by 5 bases, with 6 bases between. The CDR3 length is 13 residues. CDR1 is LGHDT, CDR2 YNNKEL, per germline (reference sequence). The CDR3 bases are TGTGCCAGCAGCCCCCGGGATAATTCACCCCTCCACTTT. Translating gives CASSPRDNSPLHF.

The chain combines TRBV19 with TRBJ1-2; D is perhaps TRBD1 (6 bases). The germline CDR1 and CDR2 sequences are LNHDA and SQIVND (reference sequence). Trimming shortened V by 8 bases and J by 4 bases, and 14 bases separated the two germline ends. This CDR3 has 13 residues. The CDR3 here is CASVGATFYGYTF. The CDR3 coding sequence is TGTGCCAGTGTGGGGGCGACATTCTATGGCTACACCTTC.

The chain joins TRBV6-5 to TRBJ2-1; the match to TRBD1 covers 10 bases. V shed 7 bases and J 4 bases; nucleotides not matched to a gene: 7. CDR1 is MNHEY, CDR2 SVGAGI, per germline. The CDR3 is 15 residues long. CDR3 loop: CASNRPGQGYNEQFF. In nucleotides, the CDR3 is TGTGCCAGCAACCGACCGGGACAGGGGTACAATGAGCAGTTCTTC.

The chain employs TRBV28 and TRBJ2-1, with 7 bases matching TRBD1. The V and J ends lost 7 bases and 8 bases, in that order; junction bases with no gene match: 11. Germline-derived CDR1 and CDR2 are MDHEN and SYDVKM. This CDR3 is 14 amino acids long. CDR3 in amino acids: CASTLTTGSHEQFF. The CDR3, as DNA: TGTGCCAGCACTCTTACGACAGGGAGCCATGAGCAGTTCTTC.

V usage is TRBV28 and J usage is TRBJ1-1, with D maybe TRBD1 (6 bases). The V and J ends lost 6 bases and 1 base respectively, with 15 bases between them. CDR1 and CDR2 from the germline V gene are MDHEN and SYDVKM. This CDR3 is built from 15 residues. This CDR3 is CASSLAGEANTEAFF. In nucleotides, the CDR3 is TGTGCCAGCAGCTTAGCAGGGGAAGCGAACACTGAAGCTTTCTTT.

This clone showed up just a few times. The rearrangement links TRBV6-2 or TRBV6-3 to TRBJ1-1, with D possibly being TRBD1 (6 bases). Between the trimmed V and J ends, which lost 6 bases and 1 base, there was a span of 24 bases. This CDR3 contains 18 residues. In germline, CDR1 is MNHEY, CDR2 SVGEGT. In DNA, the CDR3 is TGTGCCAGCAGCCCCTCTATAAGGAGGACAGTTACGAACACTGAAGCTTTCTTT. It encodes CASSPSIRRTVTNTEAFF.

As to this clone: One end of the junction fails to match germline, which may point to a read error. The chain carries TRBV2 and TRBJ2-7; 7 bases line up with TRBD2. CDR3 length equals 12 residues. Germline values: CDR1 SNHLY, CDR2 FYNNEI. The CDR3 reads CASHSDEGGLVF. The CDR3 nucleotides read TGTGCCAGCCACAGTGATGAGGGAGGGCTGGTCTTC. The entire variable domain, with the rest obtained from reference TRBV2 and TRBJ2-7, is as follows: EPEVTQTPSHQVTQMGQEVILRCVPISNHLYFYWYRQILGQKVEFLVSFYNNEISEKSEIFDDQFSVERPDGSNFTLKIRSTKLEDSAMYFCASHSDEGGLVFGPGTRLTVT.

The rearrangement uses TRBV28 and TRBJ2-7; 11 positions agree with TRBD2. V was pared by 3 bases and J by 6 bases, with 7 bases of the junction left unmatched. The CDR3 has 15 amino acids. Germline-derived CDR1 and CDR2 are MDHEN and SYDVKM. The CDR3 bases are TGTGCCAGCAGTTTTAGCGGGAGGGCCAGATCCGAGCAGTACTTC. Translated: CASSFSGRARSEQYF.

The chain joins TRBV6-5 to TRBJ1-1, with 8 bases lining up with TRBD1. Germline assignment: CDR1 MNHEY and CDR2 SVGAGI. V dropped 6 bases and J dropped 1; count of bases not matched to a gene: 4. The CDR3 runs 14 residues. As DNA, the CDR3 is TGTGCCAGCAGGACGGGGACAGGGAACACTGAAGCTTTCTTT. Protein product: CASRTGTGNTEAFF.

The V gene is TRBV18, the J gene TRBJ2-1, with 8 bases identical to TRBD2. Germline V gene lookup returns CDR1 KGHSH and CDR2 LQKENI. The V gene end was trimmed by 9 bases and the J gene end by 5 bases; junction bases not matched to a gene: 6. This CDR3 has 13 amino acids. The CDR3 nucleotides read TGTGCCAGTAACCCGGGGGGGGACAATGAGCAGTTCTTC. This sequence encodes CASNPGGDNEQFF.

The chain joins TRBV7-9 to TRBJ2-2, with D possibly being TRBD1 (5 bases). The CDR3 spans 15 residues. Trimming pared 1 base from V and 6 bases from J, leaving 12 bases between. Germline V gene data show CDR1 as SEHNR and CDR2 as FQNEAQ (reference sequence). For the CDR3, the DNA is TGTGCCAGCAGCTTAGGCCAGGGTCAGGCCGGGGAGCTGTTTTTT. It encodes CASSLGQGQAGELFF.

The gene calls are TRBV7-3 and TRBJ2-2; unclear D gene. V was trimmed by 2 bases and J by 1 base, leaving 5 bases between them. Germline CDR1 reads SGHTA; CDR2 reads FQGTGA. This CDR3 contains 14 residues. CDR3 sequence: CASSLGLNTGELFF. CDR3 DNA sequence: TGTGCCAGCAGCTTAGGCCTGAACACCGGGGAGCTGTTTTTT.

The sample holds a few counts of this clone. V usage is TRBV5-1 and J usage is TRBJ2-7, with a tentative D call TRBD1 (7 bases). From germline, CDR1 is SGHRS and CDR2 YFSETQ. CDR3 length equals 14 residues. With 0 bases removed from V and 3 bases from J, the gap between germline ends came to 10 bases. CDR3 in amino acids: CASSLGQGGYEQYF. CDR3 sequence (DNA): TGCGCCAGCAGCTTGGGACAGGGAGGCTACGAGCAGTACTTC.

This rearrangement joins TRBV5-1 to TRBJ2-3; 7 bases map to TRBD2. Germline trimming cut 0 bases from V and 3 bases from J; bases unmatched to any gene: 4. Germline CDR1 is SGHRS and CDR2 is YFSETQ. This CDR3 has 15 residues. This CDR3 reads CASSLGGLSTDTQYF. CDR3 DNA: TGCGCCAGCAGCTTGGGGGGACTAAGTACAGATACGCAGTATTTT.

The chain carries TRBV7-3 and TRBJ2-5, with 8 bases matching TRBD2. V trimming: 4 bases; J trimming: 14 bases; junction bases outside the gene matches: 12. CDR3 size: 13 residues. CDR1 is SGHTA, CDR2 FQGTGA, per germline. CDR3 sequence reads: CASSSKTGTRLYF. The DNA for the CDR3 is TGTGCCAGCAGCTCGAAAACCGGGACTAGGCTTTACTTC.

This clone occurred a few times. The chain joins TRBV5-1 to TRBJ1-1; tentatively, D is TRBD1 (6 bases). Germline V CDR1 and CDR2: SGHRS, YFSETQ. Trimming left V 3 bases short and J 1 base short, with 13 bases between. This CDR3 is built from 15 residues. The CDR3 here is CASSSEPQGNTEAFF. The CDR3 coding sequence is TGCGCCAGCAGCTCGGAACCACAGGGGAACACTGAAGCTTTCTTT.

The V call is TRBV29-1, the J call TRBJ1-4, with a weak D call TRBD1 (5 bases). CDR1 is SQVTM and CDR2 is ANQGSEA in the germline V gene. Trimming left V 2 bases short and J 11 bases short, with 9 bases between. The CDR3 loop spans 11 amino acids. The CDR3 nucleotides are TGCAGCGTTGAAAGCAGGGCCAAACTGTTTTTT. This gives the protein CSVESRAKLFF.

The CDR3 DNA follows: TGTGCCAGCAGCTTGCAGGGTTCCTACGAGCAGTACTTC. Translating gives CASSLQGSYEQYF. The V call is TRBV5-4, the J call TRBJ2-7; D possibly corresponds to TRBD1 (5 bases). Germline CDR1 reads SGHNT; CDR2 reads YYREEE (reference sequence). Deletions cut 1 base from V and 1 base from J, with 6 bases between. The CDR3 is 13 residues long. Variable domain in full (rest from reference TRBV5-4 and TRBJ2-7): ETGVTQSPTHLIKTRGQQVTLRCSSQSGHNTVSWYQQALGQGPQFIFQYYREEENGRGNFPPRFSGLQFPNYSSELNVNALELDDSALYLCASSLQGSYEQYFGPGTRLTVT.

V is TRBV4-2 and J is TRBJ2-3; 10 bases fit TRBD2. The CDR3 length is 17 residues. Germline trimming cut 1 base from V and 4 bases from J; bases unmatched to any gene: 8. Germline V gene data show CDR1 as LGHNA and CDR2 as YNFKEQ. The CDR3 reads CASSQAGERGGPDTQYF. CDR3 nucleotide sequence: TGTGCCAGCAGCCAAGCGGGGGAGCGGGGGGGGCCAGATACGCAGTATTTT.

The chain uses TRBV3-1 (or the pseudogene TRBV3-2) and TRBJ1-1; D not certain. Germline V gene sequence: CDR1 LGHDT, CDR2 YNNKEL (reference sequence). The V end lost 4 bases, the J end lost 3 bases, and 12 bases lay between the germline ends. The CDR3 sequence is 14 residues long. The CDR3 region has the DNA TGTGCCAGCAGCCCCTCGGTAATGGACACTGAAGCTTTCTTT. It encodes CASSPSVMDTEAFF.

The chain links TRBV19 to TRBJ2-4; D perhaps matches TRBD2 (7 bases). The CDR3 consists of 16 residues. Trimming cost V 4 bases and J 6 bases, with 19 bases left between them. Germline loops: CDR1 LNHDA, CDR2 SQIVND (reference sequence). This chain's CDR3 is CASSRGRAGAGNIQYF. For the CDR3, the DNA is TGTGCCAGTAGTAGGGGTCGGGCGGGGGCAGGAAACATTCAGTACTTC.

DNA of the CDR3: TGTGCCATCAGTGAAAGGGAGGGGCCCATCGGCTACACCTTC. It yields the protein CAISEREGPIGYTF. The chain joins TRBV10-3 to TRBJ1-2; possible D gene TRBD1, 5 bases. The CDR3 runs 14 residues. The germline V and J ends were trimmed by 3 bases and 8 bases, with 16 bases remaining between them. Germline loops: CDR1 ENHRY, CDR2 SYGVKD.

This clone has just one count. The genes are TRBV6-5 and TRBJ1-4; no clear D. V shed 4 bases and J shed 0 bases, with 9 bases lying between them. This CDR3 region has 15 residues. Germline-derived CDR1 and CDR2 are MNHEY and SVGAGI. CDR3 bases: TGTGCCAGCAGTTTTTCAGGTGCAACTAATGAAAAACTGTTTTTT. This encodes CASSFSGATNEKLFF.

In its sample, this clone was seen once. The rearrangement joins TRBV28 to TRBJ2-5, with 14 bases aligning to TRBD2. This CDR3 contains 16 residues. Per the germline V gene, CDR1 is MDHEN and CDR2 is SYDVKM. The junction had 8 bases not matched to a gene; V was cut back by 6 bases and J by 5 bases. The CDR3 here is CASRRGTSGSWETQYF. CDR3 in DNA: TGTGCCAGCAGAAGAGGGACTAGCGGGAGTTGGGAGACCCAGTACTTC. The full variable domain, rest sourced from reference TRBV28 and TRBJ2-5, is DVKVTQSSRYLVKRTGEKVFLECVQDMDHENMFWYRQDPGLGLRLIYFSYDVKMKEKGDIPEGYSVSREKKERFSLILESASTNQTSMYLCASRRGTSGSWETQYFGPGTRLLVL.

The chain uses TRBV6-2 or TRBV6-3 and TRBJ2-5; a weak D match, TRBD2 (5 bases). The end of the DNA fits TRBJ2-7 better, so the J call may be wrong. The germline gives CDR1 MNHEY, CDR2 SVGEGT. This CDR3 is 16 amino acids long. CDR3 residues: CASSPAGRSGYYEQYF. In DNA form, the CDR3 reads TGTGCCAGCAGCCCCGCGGGTAGGTCGGGCTACTACGAGCAGTACTTC.

This chain links TRBV3-1 (or the pseudogene TRBV3-2) with TRBJ1-1, with 7 bases matching TRBD1. V shed 1 base and J 4 bases; nucleotides not matched to a gene: 3. Per germline, CDR1 LGHDT and CDR2 YNNKEL (reference sequence). The CDR3 contains 14 residues. The CDR3 bases are TGTGCCAGCAGCCAAGTCACAGGGGTCACTGAAGCTTTCTTT. This sequence encodes CASSQVTGVTEAFF.